Described below is a single TCR beta chain sequence and its context. Its antigen is currently not known. Base qualities are not provided; no much larger clone lies one nucleotide away. The sample is drawn from a study of vaccination effects on CD4 cells after COVID-19 (dated by TCRdb to between 2020 and 2023). Background on the whole study: Post-vaccine samples across the study were collected a median of 72 days after the second dose, with a range of 14 to 241. SARS-CoV-2 spike-specific CD4+ TCR repertoires from before and after mRNA vaccination were compared in COVID-19 convalescent patients and in infection-naive vaccine recipients. The full study included fewer than eleven COVID-19 convalescent patients and several SARS-CoV-2-naive healthy vaccine recipients. The Oncomine TCR Beta short-read assay on an Illumina iSeq 100 was used to sequence cultures from other donors in the study.

The germline V gene supplies CDR1 SGHTA and CDR2 FQGNSA. From cysteine to phenylalanine, the CDR3 is 14 amino acids long. Here the CDR3 DNA is all that survives: 42 bases in frame from base 1. V is reduced by 3 bases and J by 4 bases, leaving a spacing of 12 bases between them. In the ViraFEST assay, PBMC were stimulated with viral peptide pools, and antigen-specific CD4+ T cell clonotypes were then identified by expansion using TCR sequencing. After more than nine days of culture, CD4+ T cells were isolated with the EasySep CD4+ T cell isolation kit. Two doses of either the BNT162b2 or the mRNA-1273 mRNA SARS-CoV-2 vaccine were administered to participants. Negative nucleocapsid antibody results before and after vaccination confirmed that the healthy vaccine recipients had no prior SARS-CoV-2 infection. Approximately 2 million PBMC per well were cultured in IMDM with 5% human AB serum, 7.5 to 10 IU/ml IL-2 and gentamicin, plus 10 ug/ml peptides. On days 3 and 7, half of the culture medium was replaced with fresh IL-2-containing medium. Unless noted otherwise, every peptide stimulation condition was grown in triplicate wells. PBMC were separated from whole blood using Ficoll-Paque Plus gradient centrifugation and were then either cryopreserved at -140C or used fresh. The overlapping peptide pools covered the spike proteins of SARS-CoV-2 and of the common cold coronaviruses HCoV-NL63, HCoV-OC43 and HCoV-229E. The QIAamp micro DNA kit was used to extract genomic DNA from the cultured CD4+ T cells.

Beyond this particular receptor, the publication reports: The study was limited by a small number of convalescent patients and lacked early post-infection timepoints. In healthy vaccine recipients, vaccine-induced clones were almost all SARS-CoV-2 mono-reactive, with only 1 of 255 cross-reactive with common cold coronaviruses. Marked clonal contraction was observed in both infection-induced and vaccine-induced clones at late post-vaccination timepoints, consistent with waning T cell responses.

Libraries were constructed by the immunoSEQ multiplex PCR assay. TCR beta CDR3 sequencing was performed on DNA from the cultured, isolated CD4+ T cells. Regarding the original processing steps: Non-productive TCR sequences were removed and reads were trimmed to the CDR3 region, keeping CDR3s of at least 7 amino acids. Antigen-specific clonotypes were identified with the MANAFEST web app by comparing expansion in peptide wells against reference cultures. For clones to be considered positive, expansion at FDR<0.05 versus reference and all other wells, an odds ratio above 5, and a frequency above 0.1% in two replicate wells were required. Clonotypes significantly expanded in SARS-CoV-2 spike wells and in at least one common cold coronavirus spike condition were defined as cross-reactive. CDR3 similarity was assessed by Levenshtein distance using the stringdist R package, and unrooted trees were constructed with ape in R 3.6.1. Here the immuneACCESS table is served through TCRdb, limited to in-frame sequences with V and J called. Missing clones are a known gap in these copies; in checked studies unresolved V genes cover under half, and the rest lacks a known reason. The V and J calls and clone size are taken from that table; D and trimming were inferred from the DNA. Across this sample there are about 72,000 clones, with about 86% seen only once. The ten largest clones capture 0.95% to 1.5% of the sample.

The receptor was isolated from a human donor who received a COVID-19 vaccine. The V and J genes are TRBV7-2 and TRBJ2-5, with TRBD2 as a weak D call on 5 bases. The sequenced sample was CD4+ T cells from PBMCs cultured with HCoV-229E spike peptides, obtained after COVID-19 vaccination. Read against the paper, the sample's cell subset or site label means: HCoV-229E spike overlapping peptide pool stimulation. The nucleotide sequence reads as follows: TGTGCCAGCAGCTTGGCCGGGGTCGGAGAGACCCAGTACTTC. Its protein reads: CASSLAGVGETQYF.